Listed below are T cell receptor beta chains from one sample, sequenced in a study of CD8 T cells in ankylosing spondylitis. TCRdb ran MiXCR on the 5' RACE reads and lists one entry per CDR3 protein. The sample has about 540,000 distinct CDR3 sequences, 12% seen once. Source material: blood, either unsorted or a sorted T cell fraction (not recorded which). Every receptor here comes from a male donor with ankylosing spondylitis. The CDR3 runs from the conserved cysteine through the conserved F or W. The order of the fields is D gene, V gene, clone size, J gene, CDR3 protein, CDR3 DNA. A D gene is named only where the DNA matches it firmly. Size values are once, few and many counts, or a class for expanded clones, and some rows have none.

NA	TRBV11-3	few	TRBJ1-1	CASSSPQGMTEAFF	TGTGCCAGCAGTTCCCCTCAGGGGATGACTGAAGCTTTCTTT
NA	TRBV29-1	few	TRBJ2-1	CSADKWDEQFF	TGCAGCGCGGACAAGTGGGATGAGCAGTTCTTC
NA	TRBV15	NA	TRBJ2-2	CATSRERGTGELFF	TGTGCCACCAGCAGGGAGAGAGGCACCGGGGAGCTGTTTTTT
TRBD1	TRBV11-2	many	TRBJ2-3	CASSARGQLNTDTQYF	TGTGCCAGCAGCGCTCGGGGACAGCTAAACACAGATACGCAGTATTTT
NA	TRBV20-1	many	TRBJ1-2	CSARGGSLNYGYTF	TGCAGTGCTAGAGGGGGCAGCTTGAACTATGGCTACACCTTC
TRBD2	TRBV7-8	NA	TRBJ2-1	CASSSGTSGSHSYNEQFF	TGTGCCAGCAGCTCAGGGACTAGCGGGAGTCACTCCTACAATGAGCAGTTCTTC
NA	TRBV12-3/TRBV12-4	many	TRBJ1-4	CASKAFATNEKLFF	TGTGCCAGCAAAGCGTTCGCAACTAATGAAAAACTGTTTTTT
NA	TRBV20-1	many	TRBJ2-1	CSARAPLDYLNEQFF	TGCAGTGCTAGAGCTCCCCTGGACTATCTCAATGAGCAGTTCTTC
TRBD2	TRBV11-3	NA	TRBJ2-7	CASSTGLAGAEQYF	TGTGCCAGCAGCACGGGACTAGCGGGAGCCGAGCAGTACTTC
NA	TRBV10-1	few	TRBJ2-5	CASSEGGKGETQYF	TGCGCCAGCAGTGAGGGGGGAAAGGGAGAGACCCAGTACTTC
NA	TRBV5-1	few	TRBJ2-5	CASGPSYELAGVRTQYF	TGCGCCAGCGGCCCCTCGTACGAACTAGCCGGGGTGCGGACCCAGTACTTC
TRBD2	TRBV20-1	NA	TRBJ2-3	CSARAGGAGTDTQYF	TGCAGTGCTAGAGCGGGAGGCGCTGGCACAGATACGCAGTATTTT
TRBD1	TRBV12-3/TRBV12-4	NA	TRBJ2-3	CASSWETGPDTQYF	TGTGCCAGCAGTTGGGAGACAGGGCCAGATACGCAGTATTTT
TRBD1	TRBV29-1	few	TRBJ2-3	CSVGGTGADTQYF	TGCAGCGTTGGCGGAACAGGGGCAGATACGCAGTATTTT
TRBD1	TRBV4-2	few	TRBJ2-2	CASSPFSPSGTVRTGELFF	TGTGCCAGCAGCCCGTTCTCCCCATCCGGGACAGTTCGAACCGGGGAGCTGTTTTTT
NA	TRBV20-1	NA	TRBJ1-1	CSDRGARLDTEAFF	TGCAGTGACCGCGGGGCGAGGCTGGACACTGAAGCTTTCTTT
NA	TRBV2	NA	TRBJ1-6	CASSGDLEGTLHF	TGTGCCAGCAGTGGGGATCTCGAAGGGACCCTCCACTTT
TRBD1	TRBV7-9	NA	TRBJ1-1	CASSNRDRYTEAFF	TGTGCCAGCAGCAACCGGGACAGATACACTGAAGCTTTCTTT
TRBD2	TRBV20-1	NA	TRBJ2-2	CSAGLAGGTGELFF	TGCAGTGCGGGACTAGCGGGAGGCACCGGGGAGCTGTTTTTT
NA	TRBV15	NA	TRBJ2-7	CATSRGSYEQYF	TGTGCCACCAGCAGAGGCTCCTACGAGCAGTACTTC
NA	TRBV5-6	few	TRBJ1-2	CASSPPSRDNYGYTF	TGTGCCAGCAGCCCACCATCCCGGGACAACTATGGCTACACCTTC
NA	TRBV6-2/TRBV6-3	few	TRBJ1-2	CASSYGGARSYGYTF	TGTGCCAGCAGTTACGGTGGGGCGCGGAGCTATGGCTACACCTTC
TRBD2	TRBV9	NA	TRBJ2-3	CASNRLAGLGDTQYF	TGTGCCAGCAACCGACTAGCGGGTTTGGGAGATACGCAGTATTTT
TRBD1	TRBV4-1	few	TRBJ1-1	CASSQVGRGKRVSTEAFF	TGCGCCAGCAGCCAAGTGGGCAGGGGGAAGAGGGTGAGCACTGAAGCTTTCTTT
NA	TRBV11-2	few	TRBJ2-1	CASSFWSGPLGNEQFF	TGTGCCAGCAGCTTCTGGTCGGGACCCCTGGGGAATGAGCAGTTCTTC
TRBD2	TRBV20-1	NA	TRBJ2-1	CSARAGTGLAGAYNEQFF	TGCAGTGCTAGAGCCGGGACGGGACTAGCGGGAGCCTACAATGAGCAGTTCTTC
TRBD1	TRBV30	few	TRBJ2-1	CAWSLGQGRFF	TGTGCCTGGAGTCTTGGACAGGGACGGTTCTTC
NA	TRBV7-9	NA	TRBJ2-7	CASSLRDGHEQYF	TGTGCCAGCAGCCTCCGCGACGGACACGAGCAGTACTTC
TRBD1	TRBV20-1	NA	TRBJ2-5	CSASRTGGGETQYF	TGCAGTGCTAGTCGGACAGGGGGCGGGGAGACCCAGTACTTC
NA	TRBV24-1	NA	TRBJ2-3	CATSPGRTDTQYF	TGTGCCACCAGCCCAGGGCGCACAGATACGCAGTATTTT
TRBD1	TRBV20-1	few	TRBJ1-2	CSALPGTGEWLTHGYTF	TGCAGTGCCCTGCCGGGGACAGGGGAATGGTTAACGCATGGCTACACCTTC
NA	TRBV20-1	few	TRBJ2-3	CSARDYGVGADTQYF	TGCAGTGCTAGAGATTACGGCGTAGGCGCAGATACGCAGTATTTT
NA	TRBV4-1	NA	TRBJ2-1	CASSQLLVGGLASYNEQFF	TGCGCCAGCAGCCAACTCCTTGTCGGGGGCCTAGCTTCCTACAATGAGCAGTTCTTC
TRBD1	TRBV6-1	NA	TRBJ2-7	CASSEALGTGHYEQYF	TGTGCCAGCAGTGAAGCTCTAGGGACAGGGCACTACGAGCAGTACTTC
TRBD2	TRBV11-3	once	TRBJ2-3	CASSSTSGGLNF	TGTGCCAGCAGCTCAACCAGCGGGGGACTGAATTTT
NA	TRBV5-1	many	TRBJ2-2	CASSFSMAGELFF	TGCGCCAGCAGCTTTTCGATGGCCGGGGAGCTGTTTTTT
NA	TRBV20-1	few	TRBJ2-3	CSARDEGRHQRTDTQYF	TGCAGTGCTAGAGATGAGGGCCGCCACCAAAGGACAGATACGCAGTATTTT
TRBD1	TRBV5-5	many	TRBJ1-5	CASNAQGEDQPQHF	TGTGCCAGCAACGCACAGGGGGAGGATCAGCCCCAGCATTTT
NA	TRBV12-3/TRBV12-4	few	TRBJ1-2	CASSPNSYGYTF	TGTGCCAGCAGTCCCAACTCCTATGGCTACACCTTC
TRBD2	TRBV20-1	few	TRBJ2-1	CSARATSGRPRNEQFF	TGCAGTGCAAGAGCAACTAGCGGGAGGCCCCGCAATGAGCAGTTCTTC
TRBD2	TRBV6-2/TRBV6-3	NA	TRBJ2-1	CATKTGRTNNEQFF	TGTGCCACAAAGACCGGGAGGACAAACAATGAGCAGTTCTTC
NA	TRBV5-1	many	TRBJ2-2	CASSYGRSGELFF	TGCGCCAGCAGCTACGGACGTTCCGGGGAGCTGTTTTTT
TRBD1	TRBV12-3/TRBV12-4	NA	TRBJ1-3	CASSPGQASSGNTIYF	TGTGCCAGCAGTCCGGGACAGGCGAGCTCTGGAAACACCATATATTTT
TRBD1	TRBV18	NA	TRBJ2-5	CASSPGQGGAETQYF	TGTGCCAGCTCACCAGGACAGGGGGGAGCAGAGACCCAGTACTTC
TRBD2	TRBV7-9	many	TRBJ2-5	CASSQLLGLAGAETQYF	TGTGCCAGCAGCCAACTCCTGGGCCTAGCGGGAGCGGAGACCCAGTACTTC
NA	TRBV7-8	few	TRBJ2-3	CASIVAQPQGGIDTQYF	TGTGCCAGCATCGTAGCCCAACCCCAGGGAGGTATAGATACGCAGTATTTT
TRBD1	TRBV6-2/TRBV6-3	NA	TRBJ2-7	CASSYIRTGSSYEQYF	TGTGCCAGCAGTTACATCCGGACAGGGAGCTCCTACGAGCAGTACTTC
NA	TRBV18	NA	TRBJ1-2	CASSSQGVLLYGYTF	TGTGCCAGCTCATCACAGGGAGTATTGTTGTATGGCTACACCTTC
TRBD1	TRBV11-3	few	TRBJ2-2	CASSLFWGQGNTGELFF	TGTGCCAGCAGCTTATTTTGGGGACAGGGGAACACCGGGGAGCTGTTTTTT
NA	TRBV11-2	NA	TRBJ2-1	CASSLDLPRYYEQFF	TGTGCCAGCAGCTTAGATCTACCCCGTTACTATGAGCAGTTCTTC
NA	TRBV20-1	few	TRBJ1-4	CSARSYGTTNEKLFF	TGCAGTGCTAGGAGTTACGGCACAACTAATGAAAAACTGTTTTTT
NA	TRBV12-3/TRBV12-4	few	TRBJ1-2	CASSFSDGNYGYTF	TGTGCCAGCAGCTTTTCGGACGGGAACTATGGCTACACCTTC
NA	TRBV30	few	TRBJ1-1	CAWRPGWTEAFF	TGTGCCTGGAGGCCCGGATGGACTGAAGCTTTCTTT
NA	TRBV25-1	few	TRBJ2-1	CASSEYRSHEQFF	TGTGCCAGCAGTGAATATCGCTCCCATGAGCAGTTCTTC
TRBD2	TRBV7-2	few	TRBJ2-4	CASSLGLGTNIQYF	TGTGCCAGCAGCCTGGGACTAGGAACGAACATTCAGTACTTC